What follows is one T cell receptor (beta chain) and its context. Its cognate antigen is unknown. This CDR3 is 15 amino acids long. The germline V and J ends were trimmed by 1 base and 0 bases, with 10 bases remaining between them. Germline values: CDR1 SGHRS, CDR2 YFSETQ. The data belong to a study of T cell responses to AZD1222 COVID-19 vaccine. Study-wide background: Second doses at about 4 or about 12 weeks were pooled. The study's findings and limits: Increased Spike-specific TCR breadth and depth were observed after two AZD1222 doses.

TCRdb's table, derived via immunoSEQ multiplex PCR, lists solely in-frame clones and lacks some. The sample gives approximately 180,000 clones, about 86% of which show up once; around 8% is in the top ten. This TCR was recovered from an adult in good health. V gene TRBV5-1 combines with J gene TRBJ2-5; TRBD1 is a possible D gene (6 bases). This sample comprised peripheral blood, obtained on day 0 of AZD1222 vaccination. CDR3 in DNA: TGCGCCAGCAGCTTGACCGGACAGTACCAAGAGACCCAGTACTTC. Translated: CASSLTGQYQETQYF. The full variable domain, with the rest looked up from reference TRBV5-1 and TRBJ2-5, is KAGVTQTPRYLIKTRGQQVTLSCSPISGHRSVSWYQQTPGQGLQFLFEYFSETQRNKGNFPGRFSGRQFSNSRSEMNVSTLELGDSALYLCASSLTGQYQETQYFGPGTRLLVL.